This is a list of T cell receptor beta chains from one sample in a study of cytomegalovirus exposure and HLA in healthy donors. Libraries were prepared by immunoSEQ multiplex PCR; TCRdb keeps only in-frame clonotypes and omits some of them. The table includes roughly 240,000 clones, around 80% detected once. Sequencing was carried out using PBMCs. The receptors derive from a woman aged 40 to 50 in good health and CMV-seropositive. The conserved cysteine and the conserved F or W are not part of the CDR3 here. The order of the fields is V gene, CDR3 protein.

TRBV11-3,ASSSLGAGISYNEQF
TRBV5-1,ASSLVAVGSTNEKLF
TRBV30,AWSERRHNSPLH
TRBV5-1,ASSLDRASNSPLH
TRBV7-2,ASSWTTGDGGYT
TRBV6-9,ASNSRTGPTLANEKLF
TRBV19,ASSPRQTSGPYNEQF
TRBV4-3,ASSHDRVNQPQH
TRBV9,ASSVEAGAGNEQF
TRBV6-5,ASSREGRSNQPQH
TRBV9,AGAGGYYNEQF
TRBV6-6,ASSRGQGGYEQY
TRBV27,ASSPFDRVSTEAF
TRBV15,ATSRDSGPQGEQY
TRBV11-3,ASSLEGTSGSNEQF